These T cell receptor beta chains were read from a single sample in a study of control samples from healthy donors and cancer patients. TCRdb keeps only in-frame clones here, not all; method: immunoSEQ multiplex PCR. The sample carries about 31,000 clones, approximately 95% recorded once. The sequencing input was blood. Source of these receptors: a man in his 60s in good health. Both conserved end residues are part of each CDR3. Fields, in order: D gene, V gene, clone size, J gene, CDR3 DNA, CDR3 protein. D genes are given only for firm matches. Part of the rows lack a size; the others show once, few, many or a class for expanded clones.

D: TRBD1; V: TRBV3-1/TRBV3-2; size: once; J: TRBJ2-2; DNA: TGTGCCAGCAGCCACAAAGACAGGGGTAACACCGGGGAGCTGTTTTTT; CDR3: CASSHKDRGNTGELFF
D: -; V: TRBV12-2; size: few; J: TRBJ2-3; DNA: TGTGCAAGTCGCGCCCGGACTAGGTTAGATACGCAGTATTTT; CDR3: CASRARTRLDTQYF
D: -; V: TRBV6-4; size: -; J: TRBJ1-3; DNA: TGTGCCAGGAGGGGTACGGTCAGGGTGGAATACACCATATATTTT; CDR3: CARRGTVRVEYTIYF
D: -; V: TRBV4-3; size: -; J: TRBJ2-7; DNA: TGCGCCAGCAGCCAATGGGCCAGCCGGGAACCCTGGGAGCAGTACTTC; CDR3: CASSQWASREPWEQYF
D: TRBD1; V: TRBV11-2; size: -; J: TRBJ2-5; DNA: TGTGCCAGCAGCTTAGTGCTACAGGGGGAGACCCAGTACTTC; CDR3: CASSLVLQGETQYF
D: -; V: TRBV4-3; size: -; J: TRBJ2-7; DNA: TGCGCCAGCAGCCAAGATCGGGGGAGGTGGTACGAGCAGTACTTC; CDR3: CASSQDRGRWYEQYF
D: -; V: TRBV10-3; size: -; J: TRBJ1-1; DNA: TGTGCCATCCGGACGGAGCGGGAAGCTTTCTTT; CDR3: CAIRTEREAFF
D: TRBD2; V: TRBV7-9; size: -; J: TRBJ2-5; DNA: TGTGCCAGCAGCCCTACTAGCGGGGGGTTAACCCAGTACTTC; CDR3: CASSPTSGGLTQYF
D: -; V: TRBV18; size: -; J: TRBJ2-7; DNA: TGTGCCAGCTCACCACAGCGCAGGGGTCTTGTCTACGAGCAGTACTTC; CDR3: CASSPQRRGLVYEQYF
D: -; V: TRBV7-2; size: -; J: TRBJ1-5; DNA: TGTGCCAGCAGCTGGACGGATAGCAATCAGCCCCAGCATTTT; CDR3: CASSWTDSNQPQHF
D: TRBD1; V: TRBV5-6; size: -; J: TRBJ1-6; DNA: TGTGCCAGCAGCTCCAACAGGGGGATCAATTCACCCCTCCACTTT; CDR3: CASSSNRGINSPLHF
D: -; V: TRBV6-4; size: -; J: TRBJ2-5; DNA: TGTGCCAGCAGTGACTCAAAGACCCAGTACTTC; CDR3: CASSDSKTQYF
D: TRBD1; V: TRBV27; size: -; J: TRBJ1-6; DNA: TGTGCCAGCAGACAGGGGCGGTCCTATAATTCACCCCTCCACTTT; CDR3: CASRQGRSYNSPLHF
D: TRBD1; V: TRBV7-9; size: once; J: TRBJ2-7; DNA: TGTGCCAGCAGCTCTCCGGGACAGGGTGTCCACGAGCAGTACTTC; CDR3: CASSSPGQGVHEQYF
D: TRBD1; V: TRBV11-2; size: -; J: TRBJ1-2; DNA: TGTGCCAGCAGCTCGACAGGGAGGACCTATGGCTACACCTTC; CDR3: CASSSTGRTYGYTF
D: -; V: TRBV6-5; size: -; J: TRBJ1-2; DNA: TGTGCCAGCAGTTACGGCGACACATACTATGGCTACACCTTC; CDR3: CASSYGDTYYGYTF
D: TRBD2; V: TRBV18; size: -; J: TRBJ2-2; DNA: TGTGCCAGCTCCCGAGCGGGGGAGAACACCGGGGAGCTGTTTTTT; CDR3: CASSRAGENTGELFF
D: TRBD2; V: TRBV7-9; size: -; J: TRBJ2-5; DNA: TGTGCCAGCAGTTTAAACGGGGGGACCCAAGAGACCCAGTACTTC; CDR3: CASSLNGGTQETQYF
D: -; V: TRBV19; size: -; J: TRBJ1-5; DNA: TGTGCCAGTAGTATTCTTGATCAGCCCCAGCATTTT; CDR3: CASSILDQPQHF
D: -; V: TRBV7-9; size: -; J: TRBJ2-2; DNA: TGTGCCAGCAGCTCCCAGGGGCGGAACACCGGGGAGCTGTTTTTT; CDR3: CASSSQGRNTGELFF
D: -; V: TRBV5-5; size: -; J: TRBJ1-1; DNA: TGTGCCAGCAGCTTGGGGGGTAACACTGAAGCTTTCTTT; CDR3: CASSLGGNTEAFF
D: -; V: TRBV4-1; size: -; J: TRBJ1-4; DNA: TGCGCCAGCAGCCAAGGATATGGACAGTTCTCTGAAAAACTGTTTTTT; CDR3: CASSQGYGQFSEKLFF
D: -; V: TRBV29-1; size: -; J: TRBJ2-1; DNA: TGCAGCGCGGGGGGCCTCTCCTACAATGAGCAGTTCTTC; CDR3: CSAGGLSYNEQFF
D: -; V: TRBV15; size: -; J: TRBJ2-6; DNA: TGTGCCACCAGCAGAGAGATGGGGGTCGGGGCCAACGTCCTGACTTTC; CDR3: CATSREMGVGANVLTF
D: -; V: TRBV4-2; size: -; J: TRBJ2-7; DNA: TGTGCCAGCAGCCAAGAGTCAGACGCTGCCTACGAGCAGTACTTC; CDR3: CASSQESDAAYEQYF
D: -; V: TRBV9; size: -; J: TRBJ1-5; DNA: TGTGCCAGCAGCGTAGAAGGTGTGCGGGGTCAGCCCCAGCATTTT; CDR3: CASSVEGVRGQPQHF
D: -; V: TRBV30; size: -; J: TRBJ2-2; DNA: TGTGCCTGGAGTGGGGGCAGGGGCGGGTCCGGGGAGCTGTTTTTT; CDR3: CAWSGGRGGSGELFF
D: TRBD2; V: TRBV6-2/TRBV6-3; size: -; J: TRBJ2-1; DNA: TGTGCCAGCAGTTACTCGGGGAGGGAGGCAGATGAGCAGTTCTTC; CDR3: CASSYSGREADEQFF
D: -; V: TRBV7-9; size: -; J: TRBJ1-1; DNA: TGTGCCAGCAGCCGGACAGAGAACACTGAAGCTTTCTTT; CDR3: CASSRTENTEAFF
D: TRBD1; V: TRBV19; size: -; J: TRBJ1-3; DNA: TGTGCCAGTATCCCGGACAGGTCTGGAAACACCATATATTTT; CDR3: CASIPDRSGNTIYF
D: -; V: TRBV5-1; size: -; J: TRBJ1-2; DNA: TGCGCCAGCAGCTTGGACGTTAACTATGGCTACACCTTC; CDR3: CASSLDVNYGYTF
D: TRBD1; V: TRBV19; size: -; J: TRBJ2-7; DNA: TGTGCCAGTAGCACGAGACAGGGGGCCTACGAGCAGTACTTC; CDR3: CASSTRQGAYEQYF
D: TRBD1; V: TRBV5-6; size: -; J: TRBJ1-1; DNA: TGTGCCAGCAGCCTCAGGGGGGGAAGCATGAACACTGAAGCTTTCTTT; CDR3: CASSLRGGSMNTEAFF
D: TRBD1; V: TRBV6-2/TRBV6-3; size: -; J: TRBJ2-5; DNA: TGTGCCAGCAGTTACCTCGACAGGGGACAAGAGACCCAGTACTTC; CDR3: CASSYLDRGQETQYF
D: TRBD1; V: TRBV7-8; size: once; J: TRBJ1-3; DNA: TGTGCCAGCAGCCCCGGACAGGGTGGAAACACCATATATTTT; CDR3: CASSPGQGGNTIYF
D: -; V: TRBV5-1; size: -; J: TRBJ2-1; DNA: TGCGCCAGCAGCCTTGGAGGGGTGTCCTACAATGAGCAGTTCTTC; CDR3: CASSLGGVSYNEQFF
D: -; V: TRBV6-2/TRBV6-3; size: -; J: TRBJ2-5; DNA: TGTGCCAGCAGTTGGGGACGGCGGGAGACCCAGTACTTC; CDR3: CASSWGRRETQYF
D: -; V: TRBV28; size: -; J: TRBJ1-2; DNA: TGTGCCACCAAGGGGGGGGCGGGCTATGGCTACACCTTC; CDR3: CATKGGAGYGYTF
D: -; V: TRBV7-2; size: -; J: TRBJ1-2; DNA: TGTGCCAGCAGCTTCTGGGGGCCAGTAGATAACTATGGCTACACCTTC; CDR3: CASSFWGPVDNYGYTF
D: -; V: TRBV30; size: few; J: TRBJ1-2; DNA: TGTGCCTGGAGGAAGGGAGGCTACACCTTC; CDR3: CAWRKGGYTF
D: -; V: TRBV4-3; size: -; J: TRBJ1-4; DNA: TGCGCCAGCAGCCAAGCGTCGACTAATGAAAAACTGTTTTTT; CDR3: CASSQASTNEKLFF
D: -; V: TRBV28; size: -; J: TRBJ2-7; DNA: TGTGCCAGCAGGAAATCCTACGAGCAGTACTTC; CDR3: CASRKSYEQYF
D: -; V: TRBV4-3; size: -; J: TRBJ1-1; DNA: TGCGCCAGCAGCCAAGAGATCGGAGTGGGGGGAGCGTCTTGGGGAACTGAAGCTTTCTTT; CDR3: CASSQEIGVGGASWGTEAFF
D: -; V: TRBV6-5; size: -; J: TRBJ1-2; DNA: TGTGCCACCGGGGACGGAGGGGCCTATGGCTACACCTTC; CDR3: CATGDGGAYGYTF
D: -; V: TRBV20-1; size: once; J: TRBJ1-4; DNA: TGCAGTGCTAGTGCAGGGGTGGGGGAAAAACTGTTTTTT; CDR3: CSASAGVGEKLFF
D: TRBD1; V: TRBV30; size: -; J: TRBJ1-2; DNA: TGTGCCTGGAGTGTAACAGGGGGCAACTATGGCTACACCTTC; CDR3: CAWSVTGGNYGYTF
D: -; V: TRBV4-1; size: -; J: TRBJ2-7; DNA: TGCGCCAGCAGCCAAGCAGACCGGGGCCCCTACGAGCAGTACTTC; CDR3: CASSQADRGPYEQYF
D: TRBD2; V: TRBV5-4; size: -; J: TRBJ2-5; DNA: TGTGCCAGCAGCTCAGGACTAGCGGGGCAAGAGACCCAGTACTTC; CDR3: CASSSGLAGQETQYF
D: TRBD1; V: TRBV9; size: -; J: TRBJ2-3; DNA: TGTGCCAGCAGCGTCGAGGGGGCTAGGCCAGATACGCAGTATTTT; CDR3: CASSVEGARPDTQYF
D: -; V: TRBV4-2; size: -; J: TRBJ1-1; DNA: TGTGCCAGCAGTCCAGTGGGGAACACTGAAGCTTTCTTT; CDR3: CASSPVGNTEAFF
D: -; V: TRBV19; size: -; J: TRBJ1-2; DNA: TGTGCCAGTATCCTGACAGCCGGGGCGTTTAACTATGGCTACACCTTC; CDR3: CASILTAGAFNYGYTF
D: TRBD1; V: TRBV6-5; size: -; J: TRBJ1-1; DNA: TGTGCCAGCAGACCCGACAGGGCCATGAACACTGAAGCTTTCTTT; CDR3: CASRPDRAMNTEAFF
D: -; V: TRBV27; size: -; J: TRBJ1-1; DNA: TGTGCCAGCACTTATCAAACGGGGGCACCTGAAGCTTTCTTT; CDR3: CASTYQTGAPEAFF
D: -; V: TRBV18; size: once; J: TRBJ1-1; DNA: TGTGCCAGCTCACCCCTTTTAAGGGATCCTGAAGCTTTCTTT; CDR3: CASSPLLRDPEAFF
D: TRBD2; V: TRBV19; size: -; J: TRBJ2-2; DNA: TGTGCCAGTACTATGGGGGGTGCGGGGGGGCGTGACACCGGGGAGCTGTTTTTT; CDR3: CASTMGGAGGRDTGELFF